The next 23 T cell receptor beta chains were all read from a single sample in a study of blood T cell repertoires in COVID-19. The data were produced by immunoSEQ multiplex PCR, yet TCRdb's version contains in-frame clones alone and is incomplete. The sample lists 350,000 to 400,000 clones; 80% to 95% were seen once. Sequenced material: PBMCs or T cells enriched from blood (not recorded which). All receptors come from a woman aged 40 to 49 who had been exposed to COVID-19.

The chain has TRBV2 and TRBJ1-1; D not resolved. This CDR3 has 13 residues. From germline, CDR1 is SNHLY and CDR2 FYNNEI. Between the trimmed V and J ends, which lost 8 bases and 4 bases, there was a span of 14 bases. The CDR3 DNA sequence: TGTGCCAGCGAGTATTACCGGGGCACTGAAGCTTTCTTT. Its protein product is CASEYYRGTEAFF.

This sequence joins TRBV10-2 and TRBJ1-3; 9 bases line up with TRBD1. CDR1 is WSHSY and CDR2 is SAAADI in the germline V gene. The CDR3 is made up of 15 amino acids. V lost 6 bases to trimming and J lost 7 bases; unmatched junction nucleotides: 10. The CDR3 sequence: CASSLTQGASNTIYF. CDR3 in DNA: TGCGCCAGCAGCCTGACACAGGGGGCTTCGAACACCATATATTTT.

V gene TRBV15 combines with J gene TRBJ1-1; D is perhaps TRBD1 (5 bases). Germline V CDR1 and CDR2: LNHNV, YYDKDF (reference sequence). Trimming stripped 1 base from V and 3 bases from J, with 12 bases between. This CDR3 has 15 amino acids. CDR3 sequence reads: CATSRVKGRDTEAFF. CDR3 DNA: TGTGCCACCAGCAGAGTTAAGGGGAGGGACACTGAAGCTTTCTTT.

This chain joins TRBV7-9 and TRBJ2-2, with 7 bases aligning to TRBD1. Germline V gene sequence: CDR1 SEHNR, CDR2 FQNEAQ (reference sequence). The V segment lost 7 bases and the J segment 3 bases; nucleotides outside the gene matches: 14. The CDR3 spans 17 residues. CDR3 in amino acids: CASTPLGGAVDTGELFF. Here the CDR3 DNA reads TGTGCCAGCACCCCTCTAGGGGGCGCCGTCGACACCGGGGAGCTGTTTTTT.

DNA for the CDR3: TGCGCCAGCAGCCGAGGGACAGGGCCCACGGGGGAGCAGTACTTC. This gives the protein CASSRGTGPTGEQYF. The chain is built from TRBV4-1 and TRBJ2-7, with TRBD1 matching over 9 bases. Losses at the gene ends were 4 bases for V and 7 bases for J; bases not matched to a gene: 11. Germline V CDR1 and CDR2: MGHRA, YSYEKL. The CDR3 runs 15 residues.

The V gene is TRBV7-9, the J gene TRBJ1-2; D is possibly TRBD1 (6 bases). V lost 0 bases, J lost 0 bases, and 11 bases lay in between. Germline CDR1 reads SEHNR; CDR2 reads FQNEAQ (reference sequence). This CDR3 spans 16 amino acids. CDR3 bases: TGTGCCAGCAGCTTAGCACGACAGGAGACTAACTATGGCTACACCTTC. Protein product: CASSLARQETNYGYTF.

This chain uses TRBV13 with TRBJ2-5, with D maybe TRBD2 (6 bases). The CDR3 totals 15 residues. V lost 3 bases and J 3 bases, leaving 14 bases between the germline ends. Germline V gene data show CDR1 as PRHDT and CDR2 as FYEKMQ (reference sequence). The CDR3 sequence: CASSFRAGLEETQYF. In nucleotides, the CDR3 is TGTGCCAGCAGCTTCAGGGCGGGGCTAGAAGAGACCCAGTACTTC.

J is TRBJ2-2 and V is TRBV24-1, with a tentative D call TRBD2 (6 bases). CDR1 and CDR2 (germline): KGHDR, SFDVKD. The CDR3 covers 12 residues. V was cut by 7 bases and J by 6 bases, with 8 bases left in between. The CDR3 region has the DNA TGTGCCACCAGGGGACTCGCCGGGGAGCTGTTTTTT. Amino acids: CATRGLAGELFF.

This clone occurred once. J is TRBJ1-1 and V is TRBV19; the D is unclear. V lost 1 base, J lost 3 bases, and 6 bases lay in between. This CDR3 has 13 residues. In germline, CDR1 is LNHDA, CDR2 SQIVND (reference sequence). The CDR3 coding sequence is TGTGCCAGTAGTATAGCCGAGTACACTGAAGCTTTCTTT. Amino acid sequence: CASSIAEYTEAFF.

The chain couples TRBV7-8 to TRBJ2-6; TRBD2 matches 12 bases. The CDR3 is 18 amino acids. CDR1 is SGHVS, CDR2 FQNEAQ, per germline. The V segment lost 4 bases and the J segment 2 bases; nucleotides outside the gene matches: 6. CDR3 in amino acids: CASSSRGLAGPGANVLTF. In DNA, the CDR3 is TGTGCCAGCAGCTCCCGAGGACTAGCGGGACCTGGGGCCAACGTCCTGACTTTC.

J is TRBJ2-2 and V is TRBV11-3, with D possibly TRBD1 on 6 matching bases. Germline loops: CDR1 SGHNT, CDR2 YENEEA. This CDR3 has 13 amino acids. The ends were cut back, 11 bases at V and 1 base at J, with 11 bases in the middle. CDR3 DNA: TGTGCCGGTAAACAGGGGAACACCGGGGAGCTGTTTTTT. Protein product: CAGKQGNTGELFF.

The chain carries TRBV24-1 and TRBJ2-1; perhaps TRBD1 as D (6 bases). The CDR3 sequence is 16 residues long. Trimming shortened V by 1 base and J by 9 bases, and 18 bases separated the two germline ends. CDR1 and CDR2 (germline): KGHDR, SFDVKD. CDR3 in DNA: TGTGCCACCAGTGATTTTGGGCAGGGGATACAGTTTGAGCAGTTCTTC. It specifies CATSDFGQGIQFEQFF.

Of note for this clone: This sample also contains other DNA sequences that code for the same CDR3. The CDR3 spells CASSFSGNTEAFF. As DNA, the CDR3 is TGTGCCAGCAGTTTTTCGGGTAACACTGAAGCTTTCTTT. The chain uses TRBV27 and TRBJ1-1; D remains unclear. V lost 3 bases to trimming and J lost 2 bases, with 7 bases between them. This CDR3 spans 13 amino acids. Germline lookup yields CDR1 MNHEY and CDR2 SMNVEV (reference sequence).

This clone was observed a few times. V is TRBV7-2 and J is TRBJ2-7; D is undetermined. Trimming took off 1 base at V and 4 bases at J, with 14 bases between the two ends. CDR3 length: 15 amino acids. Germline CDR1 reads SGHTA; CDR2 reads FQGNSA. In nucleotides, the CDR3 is TGTGCCAGCAGCTTAGTCCCCGGTCAGGTGTACGAGCAGTACTTC. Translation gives CASSLVPGQVYEQYF.

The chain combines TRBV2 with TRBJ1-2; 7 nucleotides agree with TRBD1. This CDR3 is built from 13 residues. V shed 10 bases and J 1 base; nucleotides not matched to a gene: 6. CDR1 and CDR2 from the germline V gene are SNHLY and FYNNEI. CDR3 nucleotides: TGTGCCACCCAGACAGGGCTTAACTATGGCTACACCTTC. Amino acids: CATQTGLNYGYTF.

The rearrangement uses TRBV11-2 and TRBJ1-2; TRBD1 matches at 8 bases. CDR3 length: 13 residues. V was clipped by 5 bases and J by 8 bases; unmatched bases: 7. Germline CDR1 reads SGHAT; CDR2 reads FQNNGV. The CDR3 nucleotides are TGTGCCAGCAGCCCCGACAGGGGCGGGGGCTACACCTTC. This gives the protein CASSPDRGGGYTF.

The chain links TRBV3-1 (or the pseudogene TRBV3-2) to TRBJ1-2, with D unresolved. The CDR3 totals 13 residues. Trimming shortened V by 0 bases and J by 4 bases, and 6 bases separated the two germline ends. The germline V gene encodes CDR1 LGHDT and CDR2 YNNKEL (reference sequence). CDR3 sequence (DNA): TGTGCCAGCAGCCAAGACAGTGCCTATGGCTACACCTTC. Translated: CASSQDSAYGYTF.

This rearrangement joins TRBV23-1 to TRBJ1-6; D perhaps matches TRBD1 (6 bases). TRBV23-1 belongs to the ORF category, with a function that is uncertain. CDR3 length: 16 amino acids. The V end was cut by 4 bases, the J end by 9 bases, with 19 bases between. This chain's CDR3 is CASSPRRTARGSPLHF. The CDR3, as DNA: TGCGCCAGCAGTCCCCGACGGACAGCCAGGGGTTCACCCCTCCACTTT.

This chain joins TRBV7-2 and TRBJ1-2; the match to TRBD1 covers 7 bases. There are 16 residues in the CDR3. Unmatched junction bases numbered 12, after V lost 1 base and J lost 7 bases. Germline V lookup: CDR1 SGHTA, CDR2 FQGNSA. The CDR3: CASSLGRGRLLSGYTF. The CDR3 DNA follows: TGTGCCAGCAGCTTAGGTAGGGGGCGATTATTGAGTGGCTACACCTTC.

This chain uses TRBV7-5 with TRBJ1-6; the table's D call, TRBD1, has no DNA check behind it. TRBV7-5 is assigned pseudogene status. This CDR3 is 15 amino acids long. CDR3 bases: TGTGTCAGAAGCTTACCAGGGGGCAATGATTCACCCCTCCACTTT. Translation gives CVRSLPGGNDSPLHF.

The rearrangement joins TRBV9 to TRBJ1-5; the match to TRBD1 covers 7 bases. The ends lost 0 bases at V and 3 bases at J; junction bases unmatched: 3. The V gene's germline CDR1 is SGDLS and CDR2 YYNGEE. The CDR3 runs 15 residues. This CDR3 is CASSVGDRYNQPQHF. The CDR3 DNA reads TGTGCCAGCAGCGTAGGGGACAGATACAATCAGCCCCAGCATTTT.

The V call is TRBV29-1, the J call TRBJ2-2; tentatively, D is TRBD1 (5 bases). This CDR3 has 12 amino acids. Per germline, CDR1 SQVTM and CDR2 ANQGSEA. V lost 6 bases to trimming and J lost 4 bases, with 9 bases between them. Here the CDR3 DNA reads TGCAGCGTGGGTAGGGGCACCGGGGAGCTGTTTTTT. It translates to CSVGRGTGELFF.

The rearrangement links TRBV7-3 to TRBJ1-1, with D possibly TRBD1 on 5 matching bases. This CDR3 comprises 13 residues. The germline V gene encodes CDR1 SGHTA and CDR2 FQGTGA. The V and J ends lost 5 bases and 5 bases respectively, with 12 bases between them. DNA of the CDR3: TGTGCCAGCAGCCTAAATCAGGGAACTGAAGCTTTCTTT. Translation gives CASSLNQGTEAFF.